A single sample gave rise to the 31 T cell receptor beta chains below, sequenced in a study of blood T cell repertoires in COVID-19. Method: immunoSEQ multiplex PCR; TCRdb's copy keeps in-frame clones and lacks some. The table has 150,000 or so clones, approximately 86% seen once. Sequences were obtained from peripheral blood. These receptor sequences come from a woman aged 60-70 years with acute or convalescent COVID-19.

The chain employs TRBV29-1 and TRBJ1-3; no firm D call. The germline V and J ends were trimmed by 3 bases and 4 bases, with 4 bases remaining between them. CDR1 and CDR2 from the germline V gene are SQVTM and ANQGSEA. The CDR3 spans 11 residues. The CDR3 is CSVESGNTIYF. The CDR3 coding sequence is TGCAGCGTTGAGTCAGGAAACACCATATATTTT.

The rearrangement uses TRBV10-2 and TRBJ2-1; 9 bases line up with TRBD1. In germline, CDR1 is WSHSY, CDR2 SAAADI. This CDR3 comprises 15 residues. The V and J ends lost 7 bases and 3 bases, in that order; junction bases with no gene match: 7. CDR3 DNA: TGCGCCAGCAAGAGCGGGACAGGGAACTACAATGAGCAGTTCTTC. Translation gives CASKSGTGNYNEQFF.

The table lists this clone with a count of one. This sequence joins TRBV7-6 and TRBJ1-2, with 9 bases aligning to TRBD1. The trim removed 0 bases at V and 7 bases at J, leaving 9 bases unmatched. The length of the CDR3 is 16 residues. CDR1 SGHVS and CDR2 FNYEAQ come from the germline V gene. In DNA, the CDR3 is TGTGCCAGCAGCTTAGCCCGGGACAGGGTAATGCGTGGCTACACCTTC. It is translated as CASSLARDRVMRGYTF.

The chain couples TRBV6-5 to TRBJ1-2; 8 positions agree with TRBD1. The V gene end was trimmed by 6 bases and the J gene end by 3 bases; junction bases not matched to a gene: 3. CDR1 is MNHEY, CDR2 SVGAGI, per germline. The CDR3 spans 13 residues. The CDR3 region has the DNA TGTGCCAGCAGGCTGACAGGGGACTATGGCTACACCTTC. It codes for CASRLTGDYGYTF.

This chain connects TRBV4-3 to TRBJ1-1; 10 bases align to TRBD1. Losses at the gene ends were 6 bases for V and 0 bases for J; bases not matched to a gene: 7. From germline, CDR1 is LGHNA and CDR2 YSLEER. The CDR3 loop spans 16 amino acids. CDR3 nucleotide sequence: TGCGCCAGCAGTCCGGGACAGGGGATGTTGAACACTGAAGCTTTCTTT. It translates to CASSPGQGMLNTEAFF.

The chain is built from TRBV19 and TRBJ2-1; a weak D match, TRBD1 (5 bases). The CDR3 extends over 14 amino acids. CDR1 LNHDA and CDR2 SQIVND come from the germline V gene (reference sequence). V lost 5 bases and J 6 bases, leaving 14 bases between the germline ends. CDR3: CASSASRGSNEQFF. For the CDR3, the DNA is TGTGCCAGTAGTGCCTCTAGGGGCTCCAATGAGCAGTTCTTC.

The chain is built from TRBV6-5 and TRBJ2-5, with a possible D match to TRBD1 (6 bases). Trimming took off 5 bases at V and 5 bases at J, with 15 bases between the two ends. Germline CDR1 MNHEY, CDR2 SVGAGI. The CDR3 spans 14 residues. DNA for the CDR3: TGTGCCAGCAGTAATACAGGGTTGTCGGAGACCCAGTACTTC. This sequence encodes CASSNTGLSETQYF.

The chain recombines TRBV4-1 with TRBJ2-1; TRBD2 agrees at 14 bases. The germline CDR1 and CDR2 sequences are MGHRA and YSYEKL. Trimming cost V 4 bases and J 7 bases; bases outside gene matches: 12. The CDR3 runs to 18 residues. CDR3 bases: TGCGCCAGCAGCCCGGGACTAGCGGGGGTTCTTATGAGGAATGAGCAGTTCTTC. Its translation: CASSPGLAGVLMRNEQFF.

In DNA, the CDR3 is TGTGCCACCAGTGATGGGGGCCCTCGGACTGGAAACACCATATATTTT. It is translated as CATSDGGPRTGNTIYF. The chain employs TRBV24-1 and TRBJ1-3, with D perhaps TRBD1 (6 bases). The CDR3 has 16 amino acids. V lost 3 bases and J lost 2, with 13 bases in between. Germline V gives CDR1 KGHDR, CDR2 SFDVKD.

The chain employs TRBV4-1 and TRBJ2-7; D not certain. Germline values: CDR1 MGHRA, CDR2 YSYEKL. The V and J ends lost 2 bases and 5 bases respectively, with 10 bases between them. This CDR3 spans 13 amino acids. The CDR3 DNA reads as TGCGCCAGCAGCCAAATTTTGCGCGACGAGCAGTACTTC. It yields the protein CASSQILRDEQYF.

This chain joins TRBV19 and TRBJ2-7, with 11 positions matching TRBD1. This CDR3 region has 15 residues. Unmatched junction bases numbered 7, after V lost 7 bases and J lost 2 bases. Germline V gene lookup returns CDR1 LNHDA and CDR2 SQIVND (reference sequence). The CDR3 protein is CASTGQGANAYEQYF. The CDR3 nucleotides are TGTGCCAGTACTGGACAGGGGGCGAACGCCTACGAGCAGTACTTC.

The V and J genes are TRBV28 and TRBJ1-3; D remains ambiguous. Germline V lookup: CDR1 MDHEN, CDR2 SYDVKM. CDR3 length equals 14 residues. The V and J ends lost 6 bases and 2 bases respectively, with 11 bases between them. In DNA form, the CDR3 reads TGTGCCAGCAGAAAGAGGGAGGCTGGAAACACCATATATTTT. Translated: CASRKREAGNTIYF.

The chain recombines TRBV19 with TRBJ1-1, with D unclear. V lost 1 base to trimming and J lost 7 bases, with 16 bases between them. The CDR3 spans 15 residues. Looked up from germline, CDR1 is LNHDA and CDR2 is SQIVND (reference sequence). The CDR3 nucleotides are TGTGCCAGTAGTATAGGAGGCACCAGACGGGGTGAAGCTTTCTTT. Translation: CASSIGGTRRGEAFF.

The chain joins TRBV4-2 to TRBJ2-3; D is unresolved. Germline CDR1 reads LGHNA; CDR2 reads YNFKEQ. V dropped 1 base and J dropped 2 bases, with 16 bases sitting between them. The CDR3 length is 17 residues. CDR3: CASSQGPRSATTDTQYF. In DNA, the CDR3 is TGTGCCAGCAGCCAAGGCCCCCGTTCAGCGACCACAGATACGCAGTATTTT.

CDR3 sequence (DNA): TGTGCCAGCAGCCAGGCGGACAGGGCCGAGCAGTACTTC. It codes for CASSQADRAEQYF. This chain links TRBV3-1 (or the pseudogene TRBV3-2) with TRBJ2-7; 8 bases match TRBD1. In germline, CDR1 is LGHDT, CDR2 YNNKEL (reference sequence). The CDR3 is 13 amino acids. V was pared by 3 bases and J by 6 bases, with 4 bases of the junction left unmatched.

This chain joins TRBV12-3 or TRBV12-4 and TRBJ2-1; no reliable D call. The V end was cut by 7 bases, the J end by 8 bases, with 15 bases between. The CDR3 has 13 residues. CDR3 sequence (DNA): TGTGCCAGCACCTCTACCCCCGAAGATGAGCAGTTCTTC. It is translated as CASTSTPEDEQFF.

The chain uses TRBV7-2 and TRBJ1-1; D is undetermined. CDR3 length: 15 residues. V lost 1 base to trimming and J lost 1 base, with 10 bases between them. CDR1 is SGHTA and CDR2 is FQGNSA in the germline V gene. This chain's CDR3 is CASSLDGRQNTEAFF. CDR3 in DNA: TGTGCCAGCAGCTTAGACGGCAGACAGAACACTGAAGCTTTCTTT. The complete variable domain, with remaining parts taken from reference TRBV7-2 and TRBJ1-1, reads GAGVSQSPSNKVTEKGKDVELRCDPISGHTALYWYRQSLGQGLEFLIYFQGNSAPDKSGLPSDRFSAERTGGSVSTLTIQRTQQEDSAVYLCASSLDGRQNTEAFFGQGTRLTVV.

This chain links TRBV28 with TRBJ1-6; the match to TRBD1 covers 10 bases. Losses at the gene ends were 5 bases for V and 11 bases for J; bases not matched to a gene: 15. Germline V gene data show CDR1 as MDHEN and CDR2 as SYDVKM. The CDR3 covers 17 residues. DNA of the CDR3: TGTGCCAGCAGTAGACGTCCCGGGACAGGGACAGGGGCACCCCTCCACTTT. It specifies CASSRRPGTGTGAPLHF.

The chain recombines TRBV9 with TRBJ2-7, with TRBD2 matching over 10 bases. CDR1 is SGDLS, CDR2 YYNGEE, per germline. This CDR3 contains 14 residues. V lost 3 bases, J lost 2 bases, and 2 bases stayed unmatched. CDR3 region: CASSGAGGPYEQYF. DNA for the CDR3: TGTGCCAGCAGCGGAGCGGGGGGGCCCTACGAGCAGTACTTC. Full variable domain (remainder filled in from reference TRBV9 and TRBJ2-7): DSGVTQTPKHLITATGQRVTLRCSPRSGDLSVYWYQQSLDQGLQFLIQYYNGEERAKGNILERFSAQQFPDLHSELNLSSLELGDSALYFCASSGAGGPYEQYFGPGTRLTVT.

The V gene is TRBV7-9, the J gene TRBJ1-2; 12 bases align to TRBD1. This CDR3 spans 14 amino acids. The V gene's germline CDR1 is SEHNR and CDR2 FQNEAQ (reference sequence). The J segment lost 8 bases and the V segment lost 5 bases, leaving 6 bases of the junction unmatched. Here the CDR3 reads CASSHLGTGGGYTF. The CDR3 region has the DNA TGTGCCAGCAGCCACCTCGGGACAGGGGGCGGCTACACCTTC.

This rearrangement joins TRBV4-3 to TRBJ2-6, with D possibly TRBD2 on 6 matching bases. Germline loops: CDR1 LGHNA, CDR2 YSLEER. V was clipped by 0 bases and J by 0 bases, with 21 bases between them. This CDR3 spans 21 amino acids. In nucleotides, the CDR3 is TGCGCCAGCAGCCAAGATCTTCGCGGCGTCAGGACTAACTCTGGGGCCAACGTCCTGACTTTC. It translates to CASSQDLRGVRTNSGANVLTF.

Only one count was recorded for this clone. The chain carries TRBV7-8 and TRBJ2-3; TRBD2 might be the D (6 bases). The germline V and J ends were trimmed by 0 bases and 3 bases, with 16 bases remaining between them. This CDR3 is built from 17 residues. CDR1 is SGHVS and CDR2 is FQNEAQ in the germline V gene. The CDR3 DNA sequence: TGTGCCAGCAGCTTAGCGCGGGGACCAGTCTTTACAGATACGCAGTATTTT. This gives the protein CASSLARGPVFTDTQYF.

V is TRBV10-3 and J is TRBJ2-3, with D possibly being TRBD1 (5 bases). The CDR3 loop spans 17 amino acids. V was pared by 11 bases and J by 0 bases, with 24 bases between. Germline CDR1 and CDR2: ENHRY and SYGVKD. The chain's CDR3 is CAVAGHATFSSTDTQYF. The CDR3 DNA sequence: TGTGCCGTCGCCGGACACGCCACCTTTTCTAGCACAGATACGCAGTATTTT.

The V and J genes are TRBV11-3 and TRBJ2-3, with D maybe TRBD1 (5 bases). V shed 1 base and J shed 6 bases, with 14 bases lying between them. The CDR3 has 15 residues. CDR1 is SGHNT, CDR2 YENEEA, per germline. The CDR3: CASSLGMGRDDTQYF. DNA of the CDR3: TGTGCCAGCAGCTTAGGAATGGGCAGGGATGATACGCAGTATTTT.

The chain recombines TRBV5-4 with TRBJ2-2; 11 positions agree with TRBD2. Trimming at V came to 4 bases and at J to 5 bases, leaving 7 bases not matched to a gene. Germline-derived CDR1 and CDR2 are SGHNT and YYREEE (reference sequence). The CDR3 spans 16 residues. The CDR3 region is CASSPGTSGLTGELFF. CDR3 sequence (DNA): TGTGCCAGCAGCCCCGGGACTAGCGGACTTACCGGGGAGCTGTTTTTT.

The chain is built from TRBV30 and TRBJ2-5, with D unresolved. The CDR3 runs to 13 residues. CDR1 is GTSNPN, CDR2 SVGIG, per germline (reference sequence). The V and J ends lost 2 bases and 2 bases respectively, with 9 bases between them. CDR3 coding DNA: TGTGCCTGGAGTAAGCGAAATCAAGAGACCCAGTACTTC. This gives the protein CAWSKRNQETQYF.

CDR3 sequence reads: CASSQRTSGGPDTQYF. The CDR3 DNA reads as TGTGCCAGCAGCCAAAGGACTAGCGGGGGGCCAGATACGCAGTATTTT. The gene calls are TRBV14 and TRBJ2-3; 14 nucleotides match TRBD2. V lost 2 bases, J lost 4 bases, and 2 bases stayed unmatched. The CDR3 spans 16 residues. Germline V CDR1 and CDR2: SGHDN, FVKESK.

This chain links TRBV5-1 with TRBJ2-1, with 7 bases matching TRBD1. The CDR3 is 15 amino acids. The germline CDR1 and CDR2 sequences are SGHRS and YFSETQ. Germline trimming cut 2 bases from V and 4 bases from J; bases unmatched to any gene: 6. The CDR3 is CASSFRDSSYNEQFF. The CDR3 coding sequence is TGCGCCAGCAGCTTCCGGGACAGTTCTTACAATGAGCAGTTCTTC. The full variable domain, in which reference TRBV5-1 and TRBJ2-1 provide the parts outside the CDR3, is KAGVTQTPRYLIKTRGQQVTLSCSPISGHRSVSWYQQTPGQGLQFLFEYFSETQRNKGNFPGRFSGRQFSNSRSEMNVSTLELGDSALYLCASSFRDSSYNEQFFGPGTRLTVL.

The rearrangement links TRBV28 to TRBJ1-5; D ambiguous. The ends were cut back, 4 bases at V and 4 bases at J, with 5 bases in the middle. CDR1 is MDHEN and CDR2 is SYDVKM in the germline V gene. This CDR3 comprises 12 residues. The CDR3 sequence: CASSYGNQPQHF. The CDR3 coding sequence is TGTGCCAGCAGTTACGGTAATCAGCCCCAGCATTTT.

V and J are TRBV27 and TRBJ2-7; 8 bases match TRBD2. J lost 4 bases, V lost 4 bases, and 3 bases had no gene match. The CDR3 sequence is 13 residues long. Per germline, CDR1 MNHEY and CDR2 SMNVEV (reference sequence). The CDR3 DNA reads as TGTGCCAGCAGTTCCGGGGGGGGGTACGAGCAGTACTTC. This sequence encodes CASSSGGGYEQYF.

This rearrangement joins TRBV4-1 to TRBJ2-7, with D unclear. The CDR3 runs to 18 residues. CDR1 is MGHRA and CDR2 is YSYEKL in the germline V gene. V lost 0 bases, J lost 0 bases, and 18 bases lay in between. CDR3 nucleotides: TGCGCCAGCAGCCAAGATCCCCCCCCAGGCATAAGCTCCTACGAGCAGTACTTC. Its translation is CASSQDPPPGISSYEQYF.